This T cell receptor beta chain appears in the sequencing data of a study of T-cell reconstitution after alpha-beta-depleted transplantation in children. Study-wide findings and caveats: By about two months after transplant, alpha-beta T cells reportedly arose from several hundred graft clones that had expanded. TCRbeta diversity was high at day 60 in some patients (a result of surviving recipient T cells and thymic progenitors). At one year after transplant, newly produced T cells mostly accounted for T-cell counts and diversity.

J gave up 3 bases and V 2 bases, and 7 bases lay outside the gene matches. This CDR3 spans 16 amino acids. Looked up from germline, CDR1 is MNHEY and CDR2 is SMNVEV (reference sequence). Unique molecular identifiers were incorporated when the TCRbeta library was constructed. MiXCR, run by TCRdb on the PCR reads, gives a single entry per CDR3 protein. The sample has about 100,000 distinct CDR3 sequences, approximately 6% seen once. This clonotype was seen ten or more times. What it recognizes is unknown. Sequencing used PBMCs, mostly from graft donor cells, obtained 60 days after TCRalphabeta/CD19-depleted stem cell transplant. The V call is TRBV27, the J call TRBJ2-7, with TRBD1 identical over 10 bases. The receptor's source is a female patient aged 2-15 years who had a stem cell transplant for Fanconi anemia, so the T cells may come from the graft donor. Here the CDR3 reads CASSLHPGQGIYEQYF. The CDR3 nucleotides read TGTGCCAGCAGTTTACATCCGGGACAGGGGATCTACGAGCAGTACTTC.